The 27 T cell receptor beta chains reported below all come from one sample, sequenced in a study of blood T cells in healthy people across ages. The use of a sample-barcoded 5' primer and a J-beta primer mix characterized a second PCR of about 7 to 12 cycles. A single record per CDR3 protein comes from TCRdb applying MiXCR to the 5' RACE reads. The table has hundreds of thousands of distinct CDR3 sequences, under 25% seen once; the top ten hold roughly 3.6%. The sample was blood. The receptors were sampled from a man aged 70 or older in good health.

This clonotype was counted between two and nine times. As DNA, the CDR3 is TGTGCCAGCAGTGAACTGTCCGGGACACCCAATGAGCAGTTCTTC. Translating gives CASSELSGTPNEQFF. This sequence joins TRBV25-1 and TRBJ2-1; a weak D match, TRBD1 (6 bases). CDR3 length equals 15 residues. Germline V gene lookup returns CDR1 MGHDK and CDR2 SYGVNS. V was shortened by 2 bases and J by 6 bases, with 14 bases between the two germline ends.

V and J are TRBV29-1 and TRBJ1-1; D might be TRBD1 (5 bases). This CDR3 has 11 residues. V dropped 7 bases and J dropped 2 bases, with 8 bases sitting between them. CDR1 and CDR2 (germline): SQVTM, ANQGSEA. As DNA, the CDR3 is TGCAGCGATGGGGGAAACACTGAAGCTTTCTTT. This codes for CSDGGNTEAFF. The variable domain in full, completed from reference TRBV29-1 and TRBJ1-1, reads SAVISQKPSRDICQRGTSLTIQCQVDSQVTMMFWYRQQPGQSLTLIATANQGSEATYESGFVIDKFPISRPNLTFSTLTVSNMSPEDSSIYLCSDGGNTEAFFGQGTRLTVV.

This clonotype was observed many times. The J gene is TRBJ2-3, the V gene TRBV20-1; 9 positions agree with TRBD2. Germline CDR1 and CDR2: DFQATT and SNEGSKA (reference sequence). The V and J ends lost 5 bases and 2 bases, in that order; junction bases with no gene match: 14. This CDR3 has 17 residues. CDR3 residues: CSALGLTSGPITDTQYF. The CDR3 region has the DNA TGCAGTGCTCTAGGGCTAACTAGCGGGCCGATCACAGATACGCAGTATTTT.

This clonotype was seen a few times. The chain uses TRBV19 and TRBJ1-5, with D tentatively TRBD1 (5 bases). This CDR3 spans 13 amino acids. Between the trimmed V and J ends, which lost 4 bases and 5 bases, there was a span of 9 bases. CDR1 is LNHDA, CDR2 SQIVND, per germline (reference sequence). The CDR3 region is CASSTGMDQPQHF. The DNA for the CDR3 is TGTGCCAGTAGTACAGGGATGGATCAGCCCCAGCATTTT.

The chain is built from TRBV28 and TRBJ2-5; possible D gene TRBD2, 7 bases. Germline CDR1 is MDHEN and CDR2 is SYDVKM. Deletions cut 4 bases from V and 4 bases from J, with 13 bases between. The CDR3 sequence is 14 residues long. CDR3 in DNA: TGTGCCAGCAGTTCGGGAGGAGGGGGAGAGACCCAGTACTTC. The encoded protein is CASSSGGGGETQYF. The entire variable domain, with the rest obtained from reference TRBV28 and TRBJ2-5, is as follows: DVKVTQSSRYLVKRTGEKVFLECVQDMDHENMFWYRQDPGLGLRLIYFSYDVKMKEKGDIPEGYSVSREKKERFSLILESASTNQTSMYLCASSSGGGGETQYFGPGTRLLVL.

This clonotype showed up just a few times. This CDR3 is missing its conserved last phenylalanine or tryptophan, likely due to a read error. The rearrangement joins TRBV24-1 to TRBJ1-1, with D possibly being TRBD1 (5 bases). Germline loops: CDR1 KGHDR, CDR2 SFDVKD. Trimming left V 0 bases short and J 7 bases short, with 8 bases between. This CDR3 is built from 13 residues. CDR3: CATSDLSGREAFS. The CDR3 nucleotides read TGTGCCACCAGTGATTTGTCAGGGCGTGAAGCTTTCTCT.

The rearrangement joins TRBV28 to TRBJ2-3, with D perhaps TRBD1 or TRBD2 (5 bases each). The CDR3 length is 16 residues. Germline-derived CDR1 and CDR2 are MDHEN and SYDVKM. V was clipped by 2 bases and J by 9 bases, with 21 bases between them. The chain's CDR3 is CASSLEGTSGRGTQYF. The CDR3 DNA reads TGTGCCAGCAGTTTAGAGGGGACCTCAGGGAGAGGGACGCAGTATTTT.

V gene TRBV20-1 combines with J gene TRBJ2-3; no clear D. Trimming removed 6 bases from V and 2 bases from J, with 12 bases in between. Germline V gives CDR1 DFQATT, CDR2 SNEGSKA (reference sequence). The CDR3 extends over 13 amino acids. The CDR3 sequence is CSADSAPTDTQYF. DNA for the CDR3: TGCAGTGCAGACTCGGCTCCCACAGATACGCAGTATTTT.

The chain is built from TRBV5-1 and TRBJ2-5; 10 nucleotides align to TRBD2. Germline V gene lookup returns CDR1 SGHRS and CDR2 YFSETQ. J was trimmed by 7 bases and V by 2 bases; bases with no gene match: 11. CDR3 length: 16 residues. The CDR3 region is CASSFGPSGSVSTQYF. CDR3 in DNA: TGCGCCAGCAGCTTCGGGCCTAGCGGGAGTGTTTCGACCCAGTACTTC.

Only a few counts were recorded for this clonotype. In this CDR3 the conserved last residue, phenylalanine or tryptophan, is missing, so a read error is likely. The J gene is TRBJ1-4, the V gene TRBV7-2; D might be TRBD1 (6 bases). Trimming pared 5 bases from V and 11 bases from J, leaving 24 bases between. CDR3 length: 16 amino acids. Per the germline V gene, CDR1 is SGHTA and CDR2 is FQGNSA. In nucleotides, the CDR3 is TGTGCCAGCAGCCCCCGGGACACATTACCCTCAACTAAACTGTTTCTT. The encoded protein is CASSPRDTLPSTKLFL.

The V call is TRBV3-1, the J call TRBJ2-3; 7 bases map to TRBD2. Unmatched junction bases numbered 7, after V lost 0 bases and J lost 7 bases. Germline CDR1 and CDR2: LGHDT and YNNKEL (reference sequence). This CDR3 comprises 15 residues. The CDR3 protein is CASSQDGASGNTQYF. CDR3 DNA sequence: TGTGCCAGCAGCCAAGATGGGGCTAGCGGAAATACGCAGTATTTT.

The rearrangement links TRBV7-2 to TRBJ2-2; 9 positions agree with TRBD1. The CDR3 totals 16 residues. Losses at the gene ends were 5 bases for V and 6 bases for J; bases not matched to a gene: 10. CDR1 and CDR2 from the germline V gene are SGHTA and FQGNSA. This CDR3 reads CASSASGGQGSGELFF. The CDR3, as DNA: TGTGCCAGCAGCGCGAGCGGAGGACAGGGGTCCGGGGAGCTGTTTTTT.

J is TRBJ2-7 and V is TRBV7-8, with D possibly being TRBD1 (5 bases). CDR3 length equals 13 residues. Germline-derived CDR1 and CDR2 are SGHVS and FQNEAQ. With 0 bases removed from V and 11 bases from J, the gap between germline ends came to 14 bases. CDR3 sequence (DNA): TGTGCCAGCAGCTTAGCGTTGAAACAGGAGAAGTACTTC. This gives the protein CASSLALKQEKYF.

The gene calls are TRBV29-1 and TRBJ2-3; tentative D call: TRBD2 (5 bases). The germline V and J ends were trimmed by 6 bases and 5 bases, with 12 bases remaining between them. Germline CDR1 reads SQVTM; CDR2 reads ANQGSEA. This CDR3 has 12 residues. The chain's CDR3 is CSVRRGVDTQYF. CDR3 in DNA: TGCAGCGTACGACGGGGTGTAGATACGCAGTATTTT.

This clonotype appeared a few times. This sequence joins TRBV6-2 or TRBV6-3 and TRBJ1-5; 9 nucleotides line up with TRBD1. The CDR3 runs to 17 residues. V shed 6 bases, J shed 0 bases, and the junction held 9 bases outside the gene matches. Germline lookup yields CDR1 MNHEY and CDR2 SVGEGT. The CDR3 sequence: CASSGTGGAFSNQPQHF. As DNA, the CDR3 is TGTGCCAGCAGCGGAACAGGGGGCGCGTTTAGCAATCAGCCCCAGCATTTT.

This CDR3 reads CSATQTSGMETQYF. In DNA form, the CDR3 reads TGCAGTGCTACTCAGACTAGCGGGATGGAGACCCAGTACTTC. The chain carries TRBV20-1 and TRBJ2-1, with 11 positions matching TRBD2. The J call may be incorrect, as the DNA end agrees better with TRBJ2-5. This CDR3 is built from 14 residues. Looked up from germline, CDR1 is DFQATT and CDR2 is SNEGSKA (reference sequence).

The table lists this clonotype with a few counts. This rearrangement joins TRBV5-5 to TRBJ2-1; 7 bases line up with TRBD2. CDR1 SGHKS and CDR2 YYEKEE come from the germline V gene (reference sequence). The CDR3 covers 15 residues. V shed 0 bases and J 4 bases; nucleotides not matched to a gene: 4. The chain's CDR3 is CASSLGSSGYNEQFF. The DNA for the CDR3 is TGTGCCAGCAGCTTGGGGTCTAGCGGTTACAATGAGCAGTTCTTC.

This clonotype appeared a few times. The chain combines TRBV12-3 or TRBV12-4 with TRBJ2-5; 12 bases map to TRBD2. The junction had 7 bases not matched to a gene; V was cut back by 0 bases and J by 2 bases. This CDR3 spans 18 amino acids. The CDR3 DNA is TGTGCCAGCAGTTTAGCGGGACTAGCGGGTTCCGTACAAGAGACCCAGTACTTC. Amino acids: CASSLAGLAGSVQETQYF.

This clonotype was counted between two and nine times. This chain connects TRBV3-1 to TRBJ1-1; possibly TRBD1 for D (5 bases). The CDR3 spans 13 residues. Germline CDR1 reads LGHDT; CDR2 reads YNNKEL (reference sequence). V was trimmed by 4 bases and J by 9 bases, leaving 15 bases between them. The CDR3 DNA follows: TGTGCCAGCAGCCCCCCGGGGCTGCGAAAAGCTTTCTTT. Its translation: CASSPPGLRKAFF.

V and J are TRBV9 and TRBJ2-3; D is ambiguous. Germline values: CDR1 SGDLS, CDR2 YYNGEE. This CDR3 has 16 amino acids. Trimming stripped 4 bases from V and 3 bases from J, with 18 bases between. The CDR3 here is CASSPSPAARTDTQYF. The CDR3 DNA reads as TGTGCCAGCAGCCCCAGCCCCGCTGCACGAACAGATACGCAGTATTTT.

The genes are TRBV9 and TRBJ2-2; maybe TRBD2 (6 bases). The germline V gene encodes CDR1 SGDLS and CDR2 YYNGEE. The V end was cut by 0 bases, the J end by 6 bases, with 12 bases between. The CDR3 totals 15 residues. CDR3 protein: CASSVVGGPAGELFF. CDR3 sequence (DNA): TGTGCCAGCAGCGTAGTCGGAGGGCCGGCCGGGGAGCTGTTTTTT.

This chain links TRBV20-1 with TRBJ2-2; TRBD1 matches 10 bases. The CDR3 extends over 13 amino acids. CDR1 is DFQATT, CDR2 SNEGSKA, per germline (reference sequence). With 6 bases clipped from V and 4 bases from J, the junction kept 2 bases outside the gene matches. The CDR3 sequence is CSARTGGTGELFF. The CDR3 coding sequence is TGCAGTGCCCGGACAGGGGGCACCGGGGAGCTGTTTTTT.

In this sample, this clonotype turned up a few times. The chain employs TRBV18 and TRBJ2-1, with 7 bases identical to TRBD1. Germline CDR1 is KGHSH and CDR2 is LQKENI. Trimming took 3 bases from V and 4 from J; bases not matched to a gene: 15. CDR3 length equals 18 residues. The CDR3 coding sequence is TGTGCCAGCTCACCTGATACAAACCGGGACAGAGTATACAATGAGCAGTTCTTC. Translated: CASSPDTNRDRVYNEQFF.

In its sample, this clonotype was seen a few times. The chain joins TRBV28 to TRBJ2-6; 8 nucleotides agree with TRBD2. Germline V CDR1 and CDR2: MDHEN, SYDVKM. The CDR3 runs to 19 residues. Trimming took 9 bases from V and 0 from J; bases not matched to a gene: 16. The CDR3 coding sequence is TGTGCCAGTATCAAGGGGCTAGCGGGCCACAGCTCTGGGGCCAACGTCCTGACTTTC. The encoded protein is CASIKGLAGHSSGANVLTF.

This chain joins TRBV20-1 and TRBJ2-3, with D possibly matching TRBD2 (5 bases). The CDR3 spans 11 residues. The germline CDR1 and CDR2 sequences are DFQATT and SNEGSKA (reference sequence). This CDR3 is CSGESTDTQYF. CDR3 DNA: TGCAGCGGGGAGTCCACAGATACGCAGTATTTT.

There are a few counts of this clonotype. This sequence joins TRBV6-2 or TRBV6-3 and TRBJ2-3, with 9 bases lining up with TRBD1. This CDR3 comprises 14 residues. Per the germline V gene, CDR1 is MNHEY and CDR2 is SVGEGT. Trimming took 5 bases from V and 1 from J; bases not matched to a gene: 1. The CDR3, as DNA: TGTGCCAGCAGTACAGGGGGCCGCACAGATACGCAGTATTTT. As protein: CASSTGGRTDTQYF.

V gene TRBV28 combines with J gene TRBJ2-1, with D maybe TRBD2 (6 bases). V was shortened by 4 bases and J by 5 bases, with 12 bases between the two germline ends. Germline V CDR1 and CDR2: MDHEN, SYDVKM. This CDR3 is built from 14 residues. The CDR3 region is CASSSAGFDNEQFF. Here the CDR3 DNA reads TGTGCCAGCAGTTCAGCGGGCTTCGACAATGAGCAGTTCTTC.